This TCR beta chain emerged from a study of T-cell memory formation after mild COVID-19 (dated by TCRdb to the early 2020s). At the level of the whole study: Most TCR sequence clusters were specific to one of the two donors. Longitudinal TCRalpha and TCRbeta repertoire sequencing tracked T-cell clones expanding and contracting after mild COVID-19 in two donors. Two young, previously healthy adult volunteers, one female and one male, were included in the cohort.

PBMCs were isolated by Ficoll-Paque density gradient centrifugation. Results the study describes overall, beyond this receptor: Contracting CD4+ clones were found mainly in CM and EM memory subsets, while CD8+ clones were enriched in EMRA. Some responding clones were detected in pre-infection memory, suggesting pre-existing cross-reactive memory T cells joined the SARS-CoV-2 response. Only two mild cases were covered by the study, and larger cohorts that include severe cases with pre-infection samples were considered necessary. From day 15 to 85, contracting clones showed balanced CD4/CD8 phenotypes, whereas a second wave of clones that expanded from day 15 to 37 leaned towards CD4+. SARS-CoV-2 specificity of the second-wave clones peaking on day 37 was not confirmed.

Sequenced on an Illumina NovaSeq 6000. TCRalpha and TCRbeta cDNA libraries were built by 5'RACE with constant-segment primers, adding sample barcodes and unique molecular identifiers. Trizol reagent was used to extract RNA from every sample. The libraries were amplified in two PCR steps, and the second step added a second sample barcode and Illumina TruSeq adapters. Sequencing of libraries was performed on an Illumina NovaSeq with 2 x 150 bp paired-end reads. In the paper's pipeline: The reads were demultiplexed and collapsed into UMI-guided consensus sequences using migec v1.2.7. Using mixcr v2.1.11, UMI consensuses were aligned to TRA and TRB V and J templates and then assembled into clonotypes. Expanded or contracted clonotypes were those called significant by both edgeR and NoisET, with noise models trained on biological replicates. For edgeR calls, the cutoffs were a false discovery rate-adjusted p below 0.01 and a log2 fold-change threshold of 1. As an exploratory analysis of dynamics, max-normalized trajectories of the 1000 most abundant clonotypes were examined with PCA combined with hierarchical clustering. The CD4 or CD8 phenotype of responding clones was assigned using the separately sequenced CD4+ and CD8+ repertoires. Clones were called with MiXCR by TCRdb after fastp trimmed the public reads at Q25, and only in-frame beta chains were retained. Duplicate CDR3 protein sequences are folded into a single record with the most common DNA and genes. These V and J calls rely on TCRdb rather than the paper's analysis. This sample is represented by under 400,000 distinct CDR3 sequences; over 25% of them were singletons. The top ten clones comprise roughly 12% of the sample.

The CDR3 covers 13 residues, taking in both the cysteine and the phenylalanine. Only the CDR3 part of the read is kept: 39 bases, read in frame from the first base. CDR1 is given as SGHTA and CDR2 as FQGNSA, both from the germline V gene. The junction shows trimming of 5 bases on V and 1 base on J, plus 8 bases between the germline ends. This clonotype was picked up a small number of times. The antigen it recognizes is unknown. No per-base quality is available; no much larger clone lies one base away. The rearranged chain carries TRBV7-2 and TRBJ1-2; there is no confident call for the D gene. The clonotype was recovered from an adult woman who had mild COVID-19 (a few samples of this study predate the infection). The sample titles of this study are shuffled in the database, so cell type and time point are left out; the donor was told from shared clones. Sequenced: PBMCs or a T cell subset sorted from them (not recorded which). The DNA sequence reads TGTGCCAGCAGCCATCAGAGTAACTATGGCTACACCTTC. This gives the protein CASSHQSNYGYTF.